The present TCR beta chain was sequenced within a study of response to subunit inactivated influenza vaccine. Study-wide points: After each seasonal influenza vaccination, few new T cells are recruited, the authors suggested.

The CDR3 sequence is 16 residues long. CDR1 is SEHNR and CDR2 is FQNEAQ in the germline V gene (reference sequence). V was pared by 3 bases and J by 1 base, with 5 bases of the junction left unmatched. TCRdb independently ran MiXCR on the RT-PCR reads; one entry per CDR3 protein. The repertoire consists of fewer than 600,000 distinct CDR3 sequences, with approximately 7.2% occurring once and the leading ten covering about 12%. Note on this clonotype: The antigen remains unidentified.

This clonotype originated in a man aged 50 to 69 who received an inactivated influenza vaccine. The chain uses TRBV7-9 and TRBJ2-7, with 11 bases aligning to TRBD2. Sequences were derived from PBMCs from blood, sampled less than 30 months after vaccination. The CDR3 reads CASSFKLAGGSYEQYF. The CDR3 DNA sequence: TGTGCCAGCAGCTTCAAGCTAGCGGGAGGATCCTACGAGCAGTACTTC.